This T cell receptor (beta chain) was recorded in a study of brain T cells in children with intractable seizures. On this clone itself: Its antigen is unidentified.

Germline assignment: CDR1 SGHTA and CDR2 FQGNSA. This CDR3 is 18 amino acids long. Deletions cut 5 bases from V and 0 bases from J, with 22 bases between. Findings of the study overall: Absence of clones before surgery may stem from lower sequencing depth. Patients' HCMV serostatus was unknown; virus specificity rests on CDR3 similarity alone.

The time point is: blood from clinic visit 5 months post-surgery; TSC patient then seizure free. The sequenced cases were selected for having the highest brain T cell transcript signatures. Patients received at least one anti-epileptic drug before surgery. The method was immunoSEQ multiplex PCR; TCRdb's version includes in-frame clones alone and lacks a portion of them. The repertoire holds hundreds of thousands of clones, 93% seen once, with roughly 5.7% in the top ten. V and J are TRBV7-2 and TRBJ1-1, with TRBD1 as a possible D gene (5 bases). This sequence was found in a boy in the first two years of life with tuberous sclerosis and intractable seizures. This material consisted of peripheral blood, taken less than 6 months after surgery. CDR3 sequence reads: CASSPWPDRILMNTEAFF. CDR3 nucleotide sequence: TGTGCCAGCAGCCCTTGGCCAGACAGAATATTAATGAACACTGAAGCTTTCTTT.